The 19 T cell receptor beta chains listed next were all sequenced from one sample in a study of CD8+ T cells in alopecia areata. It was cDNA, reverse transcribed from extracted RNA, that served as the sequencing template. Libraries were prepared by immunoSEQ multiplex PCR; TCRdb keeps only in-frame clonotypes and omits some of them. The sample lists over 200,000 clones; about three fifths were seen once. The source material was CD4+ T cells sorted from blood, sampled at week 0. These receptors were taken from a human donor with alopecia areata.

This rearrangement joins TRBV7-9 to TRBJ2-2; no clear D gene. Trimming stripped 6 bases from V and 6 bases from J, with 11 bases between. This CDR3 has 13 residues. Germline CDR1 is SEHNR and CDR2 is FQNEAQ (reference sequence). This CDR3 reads CASRDWRSGELFF. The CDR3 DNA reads TGTGCCAGCAGAGATTGGCGGTCCGGGGAGCTGTTTTTT. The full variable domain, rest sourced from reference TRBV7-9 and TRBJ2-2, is DTGVSQNPRHKITKRGQNVTFRCDPISEHNRLYWYRQTLGQGPEFLTYFQNEAQLEKSRLLSDRFSAERPKGSFSTLEIQRTEQGDSAMYLCASRDWRSGELFFGEGSRLTVL.

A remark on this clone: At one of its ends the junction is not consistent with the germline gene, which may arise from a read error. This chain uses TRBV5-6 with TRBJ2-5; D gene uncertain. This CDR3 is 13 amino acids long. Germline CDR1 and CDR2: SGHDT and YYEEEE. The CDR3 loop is CASSVERREAQYF. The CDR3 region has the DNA TGTGCCAGCAGCGTCGAGAGGAGAGAGGCCCAGTACTTC.

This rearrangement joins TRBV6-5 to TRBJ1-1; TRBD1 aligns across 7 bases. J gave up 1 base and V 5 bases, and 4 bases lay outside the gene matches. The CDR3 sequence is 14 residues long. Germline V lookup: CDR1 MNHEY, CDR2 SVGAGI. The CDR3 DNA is TGTGCCAGCAGTGCCCGGGACAGGAACACTGAAGCTTTCTTT. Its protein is CASSARDRNTEAFF.

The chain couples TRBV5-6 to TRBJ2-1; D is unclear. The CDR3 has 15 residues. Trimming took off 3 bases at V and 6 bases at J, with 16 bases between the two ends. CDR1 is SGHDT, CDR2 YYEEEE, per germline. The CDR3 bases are TGTGCCAGCAGCTGGGGAAGGCTAGATGGCAATGAGCAGTTCTTC. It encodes CASSWGRLDGNEQFF. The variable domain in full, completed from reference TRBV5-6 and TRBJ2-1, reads DAGVTQSPTHLIKTRGQQVTLRCSPKSGHDTVSWYQQALGQGPQFIFQYYEEEERQRGNFPDRFSGHQFPNYSSELNVNALLLGDSALYLCASSWGRLDGNEQFFGPGTRLTVL.

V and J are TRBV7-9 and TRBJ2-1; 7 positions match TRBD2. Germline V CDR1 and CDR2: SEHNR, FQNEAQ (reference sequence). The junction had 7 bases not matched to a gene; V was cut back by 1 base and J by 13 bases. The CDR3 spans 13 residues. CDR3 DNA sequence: TGTGCCAGCAGCTTAGGGGAGGGGACCCGACAGTTCTTC. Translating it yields CASSLGEGTRQFF.

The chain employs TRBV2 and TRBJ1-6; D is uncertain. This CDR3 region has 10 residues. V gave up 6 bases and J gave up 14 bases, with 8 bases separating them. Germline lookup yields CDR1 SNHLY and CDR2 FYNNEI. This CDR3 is CASRQKALHF. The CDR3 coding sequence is TGTGCCAGCAGACAGAAGGCCCTCCACTTT.

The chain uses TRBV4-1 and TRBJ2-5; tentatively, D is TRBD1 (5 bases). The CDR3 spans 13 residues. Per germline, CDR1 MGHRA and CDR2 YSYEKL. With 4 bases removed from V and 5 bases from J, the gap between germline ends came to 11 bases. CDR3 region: CASSLGLRETQYF. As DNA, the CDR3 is TGCGCCAGCAGCCTGGGGCTTCGGGAGACCCAGTACTTC.

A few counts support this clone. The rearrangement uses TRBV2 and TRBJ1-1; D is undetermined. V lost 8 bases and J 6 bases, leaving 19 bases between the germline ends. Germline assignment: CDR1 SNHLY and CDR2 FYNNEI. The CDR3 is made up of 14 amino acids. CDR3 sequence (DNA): TGTGCCAGCTTATTCCGGGCCCCTGGGGCTGAAGCTTTCTTT. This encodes CASLFRAPGAEAFF.

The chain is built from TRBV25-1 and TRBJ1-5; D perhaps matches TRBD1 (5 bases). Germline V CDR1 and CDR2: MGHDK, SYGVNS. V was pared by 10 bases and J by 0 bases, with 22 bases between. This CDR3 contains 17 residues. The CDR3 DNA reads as TGTGCCACCACACTACTCGGGACGGCGAATAGCAATCAGCCCCAGCATTTT. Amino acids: CATTLLGTANSNQPQHF.

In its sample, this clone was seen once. CDR3 residues: CASSLITGYEQYF. Here the CDR3 DNA reads TGTGCCAGCAGCTTAATAACCGGGTACGAGCAGTACTTC. V is TRBV7-9 and J is TRBJ2-7; no definite D call. V lost 2 bases and J 4 bases, leaving 9 bases between the germline ends. The CDR3 totals 13 residues. Germline-derived CDR1 and CDR2 are SEHNR and FQNEAQ (reference sequence).

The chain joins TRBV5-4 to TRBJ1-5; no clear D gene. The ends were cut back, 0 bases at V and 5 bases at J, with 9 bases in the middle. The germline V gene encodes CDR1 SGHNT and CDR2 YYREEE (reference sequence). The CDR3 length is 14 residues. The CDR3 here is CASSLDRNHQPQHF. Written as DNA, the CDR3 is TGTGCCAGCAGCTTGGACAGAAACCATCAGCCCCAGCATTTT.

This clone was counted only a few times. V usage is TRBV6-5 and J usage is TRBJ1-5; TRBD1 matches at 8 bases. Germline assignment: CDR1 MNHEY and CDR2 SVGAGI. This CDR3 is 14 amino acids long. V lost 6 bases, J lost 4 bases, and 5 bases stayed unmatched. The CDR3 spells CASRQDRENQPQHF. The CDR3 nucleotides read TGTGCCAGCAGGCAGGACAGGGAGAATCAGCCCCAGCATTTT.

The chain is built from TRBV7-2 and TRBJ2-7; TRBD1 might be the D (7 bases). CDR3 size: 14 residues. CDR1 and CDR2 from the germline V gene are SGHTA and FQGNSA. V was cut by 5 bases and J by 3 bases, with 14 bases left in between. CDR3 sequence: CASSGGTARYEQYF. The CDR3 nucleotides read TGTGCCAGCAGCGGAGGGACAGCCCGCTACGAGCAGTACTTC. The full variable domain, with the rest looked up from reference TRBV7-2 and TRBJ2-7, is GAGVSQSPSNKVTEKGKDVELRCDPISGHTALYWYRQSLGQGLEFLIYFQGNSAPDKSGLPSDRFSAERTGGSVSTLTIQRTQQEDSAVYLCASSGGTARYEQYFGPGTRLTVT.

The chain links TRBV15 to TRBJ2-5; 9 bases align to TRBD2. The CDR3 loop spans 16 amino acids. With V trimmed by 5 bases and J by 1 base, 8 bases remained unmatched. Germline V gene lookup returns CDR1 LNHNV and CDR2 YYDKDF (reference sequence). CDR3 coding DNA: TGTGCCACCAGCGTTCGTAGCGGGAGCAGCCAAGAGACCCAGTACTTC. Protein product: CATSVRSGSSQETQYF.

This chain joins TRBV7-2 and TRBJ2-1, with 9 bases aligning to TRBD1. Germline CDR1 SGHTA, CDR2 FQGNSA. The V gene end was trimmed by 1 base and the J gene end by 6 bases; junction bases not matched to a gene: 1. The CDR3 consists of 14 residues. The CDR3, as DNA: TGTGCCAGCAGCTTAGGGACAGGGGTCAATGAGCAGTTCTTC. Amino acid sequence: CASSLGTGVNEQFF.

CDR3 sequence reads: CASSQYEGPQGGEKLFF. The CDR3 region has the DNA TGCGCCAGCAGCCAGTATGAGGGGCCACAGGGGGGTGAAAAACTGTTTTTT. This chain connects TRBV4-1 to TRBJ1-4; the match to TRBD1 covers 8 bases. The CDR3 is 17 amino acids. The germline CDR1 and CDR2 sequences are MGHRA and YSYEKL. The V gene end was trimmed by 3 bases and the J gene end by 7 bases; junction bases not matched to a gene: 13.

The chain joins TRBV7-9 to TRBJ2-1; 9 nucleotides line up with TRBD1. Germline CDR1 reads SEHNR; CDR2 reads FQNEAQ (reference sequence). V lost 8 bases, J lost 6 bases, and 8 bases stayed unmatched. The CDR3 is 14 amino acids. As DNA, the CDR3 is TGTGCCAGCGGAACAGGGGGCGCAGTCAATGAGCAGTTCTTC. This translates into CASGTGGAVNEQFF.

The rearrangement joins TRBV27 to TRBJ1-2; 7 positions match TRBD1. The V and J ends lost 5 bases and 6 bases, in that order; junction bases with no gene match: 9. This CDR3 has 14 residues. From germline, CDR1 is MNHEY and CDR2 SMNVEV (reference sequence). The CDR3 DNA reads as TGTGCCAGCAGTACGAGACAGGGACTGGATGGCTACACCTTC. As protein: CASSTRQGLDGYTF.

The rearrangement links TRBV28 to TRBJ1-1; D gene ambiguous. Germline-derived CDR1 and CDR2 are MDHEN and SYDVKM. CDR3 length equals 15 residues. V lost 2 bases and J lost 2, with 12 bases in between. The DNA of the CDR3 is TGTGCCAGCAGTTTACCGGGCCAGTTCAACACTGAAGCTTTCTTT. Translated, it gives CASSLPGQFNTEAFF.